A single sample gave rise to the 14 T cell receptor delta chains below, sequenced in a study of gamma-delta chains in newborns, infants, children. TCRdb re-identified clones in the reads via CATT. Among about 5,400 delta-chain clones listed, less than 20% were seen once. Input material: blood. The source of these receptors is a child who was a newborn, infant or young child, either healthy, febrile or measles-vaccinated (not recorded which).

Relative to its sample, this clone is medium-sized. This sample includes further DNA sequences coding for the same CDR3. The J gene is TRDJ3, the V gene TRDV2, with 7 bases matching TRDD3. This CDR3 spans 18 amino acids. V shed 1 base, J shed 0 bases, and the junction held 5 bases outside the gene matches. Germline values: CDR1 GEAIGNYY, CDR2 EKD. The DNA for the CDR3 is TGTGCCTGTGACACGGGGGGATTCAGCTCCTGGGACACCCGACAGATGTTTTTC. This gives the protein CACDTGGFSSWDTRQMFF.

This clone came up a few times. The junction departs from the called germline gene at one end, perhaps through a read error. V usage is TRDV3 and J usage is TRDJ1; 11 nucleotides align to TRDD3. Germline CDR1 TVYSNPD, CDR2 GDNSRS (reference sequence). CDR3 length: 22 amino acids. The CDR3 sequence is CASRPSLVVKLLGDRGTDKPIF. For the CDR3, the DNA is TGTGCCTCCCGGCCCTCCCTAGTAGTGAAGCTACTGGGGGATAGAGGGACCGATAAACCCATCTTT.

By proportion, this clone is medium-sized (0.01 to 0.1%). The chain joins TRDV1 to TRDJ1; no clear D gene. There are 13 residues in the CDR3. Trimming removed 2 bases at V and 4 bases at J, with 8 bases between. In germline, CDR1 is TSWWSYY, CDR2 QGS. The CDR3 DNA reads as TGTGCTCTTGGGGAAATTGCTGACGATAAACTCATCTTT. Translation gives CALGEIADDKLIF.

This clone appeared a few times. A much more abundant neighbour one base away suggests this may be a read error. This CDR3 is also generated by other DNA sequences in the sample. The CDR3 bases are TGTGCCTGCGACACGCTGGGGGATTCATCGAGCTCCTGGGACACCCGACAGATGTTTTTC. Translation: CACDTLGDSSSSWDTRQMFF. The chain carries TRDV2 and TRDJ3; 9 bases are shared with TRDD3. The CDR3 extends over 20 amino acids. Looked up from germline, CDR1 is GEAIGNYY and CDR2 is EKD.

This clone was found a few times. One base away lies a much larger clone, so this may be a sequencing read error. This chain links TRDV1 with TRDJ1; no reliable D call. V lost 2 bases and J lost 8, with 12 bases in between. The CDR3 consists of 13 residues. CDR1 is TSWWSYY, CDR2 QGS, per germline. CDR3: CALGESACLKLIF. The CDR3 nucleotides read TGTGCTCTTGGGGAATCCGCCTGCCTAAAACTCATCTTT.

V and J are TRDV2 and TRDJ3; 12 nucleotides align to TRDD3. There are 19 residues in the CDR3. With V trimmed by 2 bases and J by 2 bases, 6 bases remained unmatched. Germline-derived CDR1 and CDR2 are GEAIGNYY and EKD. Here the CDR3 reads CACDNVLGDTAWDTRQMFF. In nucleotides, the CDR3 is TGTGCCTGTGACAACGTACTGGGGGATACCGCCTGGGACACCCGACAGATGTTTTTC.

As regards this clone: This likely stems from a read error, as it lies one base from a far larger clone. The DNA of the CDR3 is TGTGCCTGTGACACCCTTGGGGGAGCAGCACAACTCTTCTTT. Translated, it gives CACDTLGGAAQLFF. The chain employs TRDV2 and TRDJ2; 7 bases line up with TRDD3. CDR1 and CDR2 (germline): GEAIGNYY, EKD. CDR3 length: 14 amino acids. The V and J ends lost 0 bases and 6 bases, in that order; junction bases with no gene match: 3.

This clone was seen a few times. This chain joins TRDV2 and TRDJ3, with 12 bases lining up with TRDD3. V was pared by 4 bases and J by 5 bases, with 8 bases of the junction left unmatched. The CDR3 runs 18 residues. Germline values: CDR1 GEAIGNYY, CDR2 EKD. The CDR3 coding sequence is TGTGCCTGTGATCTACTGGGGGATACCGGGCGGGACACCCGACAGATGTTTTTC. Its translation is CACDLLGDTGRDTRQMFF.

This clone came up a few times. This chain joins TRDV2 and TRDJ2, with 10 bases matching TRDD3. With 0 bases clipped from V and 3 bases from J, the junction kept 6 bases outside the gene matches. Per germline, CDR1 GEAIGNYY and CDR2 EKD. The CDR3 runs to 17 residues. For the CDR3, the DNA is TGTGCCTGTGACACCGTGGGTGGGGGATACCTGACAGCACAACTCTTCTTT. This codes for CACDTVGGGYLTAQLFF.

This clone was seen a few times. The rearrangement uses TRDV1 and TRDJ1; TRDD3 agrees at 11 bases. Per the germline V gene, CDR1 is TSWWSYY and CDR2 is QGS. This CDR3 is 21 amino acids long. The ends lost 3 bases at V and 0 bases at J; junction bases unmatched: 18. As DNA, the CDR3 is TGTGCTCTTGGGGACCAGCACCGATGGGGGATACGTACTTCGTACACCGATAAACTCATCTTT. Amino acids: CALGDQHRWGIRTSYTDKLIF.

The V gene is TRDV2, the J gene TRDJ1; 8 positions match TRDD3. CDR3 size: 17 residues. Unmatched junction bases numbered 10, after V lost 1 base and J lost 1 base. Per the germline V gene, CDR1 is GEAIGNYY and CDR2 is EKD. The CDR3 DNA reads TGTGCCTGTGACACGCTGCAAACTGGGGGCCCCACCGATAAACTCATCTTT. Protein sequence: CACDTLQTGGPTDKLIF.

This clone was observed a handful of times. The junction departs from germline at one end; a sequencing error may be responsible. The rearrangement links TRDV2 to TRDJ1; TRDD2 matches at 7 bases. Germline V gene lookup returns CDR1 GEAIGNYY and CDR2 EKD. The CDR3 sequence is 18 residues long. The CDR3 region has the DNA TGTGCCTGTGACGCCATGTCCCTTCCTCAAAAAAGGGACGATAAACTCATCTTC. Protein product: CACDAMSLPQKRDDKLIF.

This rearrangement joins TRDV1 to TRDJ1, with 9 positions matching TRDD3. Assignment of the J gene here rests on matching the DNA to germline, because TCRdb gives none. The germline V gene has CDR1 TSWWSYY and CDR2 QGS. The CDR3 has 23 amino acids. With 1 base clipped from V and 0 bases from J, the junction kept 24 bases outside the gene matches. This CDR3 reads CALGEPARPTPGGLPSYTDKLIF. The DNA of the CDR3 is TGTGCTCTTGGGGAACCGGCTCGTCCTACGCCTGGGGGATTACCTTCCTACACCGATAAACTCATCTTT.

In its sample, this clone ranks as medium-sized (0.01 to 0.1%). This CDR3 is also generated by other DNA sequences in the sample. The chain links TRDV2 to TRDJ2; 11 positions agree with TRDD3. Germline assignment: CDR1 GEAIGNYY and CDR2 EKD. CDR3 length equals 16 residues. Trimming cost V 2 bases and J 0 bases; bases outside gene matches: 1. CDR3: CACDILGDTLTAQLFF. The DNA of the CDR3 is TGTGCCTGTGACATACTGGGGGATACTTTGACAGCACAACTCTTCTTT.